This TCR beta chain was identified during a study of post-analysis software for immune sequencing data (dated by TCRdb to 2015 to 2017). For the wider study: Relapsing-remitting, secondary progressive and progressive-relapsing multiple sclerosis were recorded as disease courses, and subtype annotation was lacking for some patients. The patient repertoires were set against 10 or so previously published healthy control repertoires from donors whose ages ranged from about 6 to 25 years. A subset of samples was prepared in parallel using single-end sample barcoding, then pooled and co-amplified after Illumina adapter ligation.

What the authors observed across the whole study: When samples were clustered directly using the F measure, samples prepared in the same batch co-clustered strongly, which prompted a batch-effect correction. The multiple sclerosis patient group was slightly younger than the control group. Significantly lower normalized Chao1 diversity was found in multiple sclerosis patients than in controls, suggesting substantial peripheral T-cell clonal expansion. Patients showed significantly higher frequencies than controls for about 5 TRBV segments, among them TRBV5-6, TRBV5-1 and TRBV20-1.

TCR beta repertoires were profiled from peripheral blood of 13 young patients with multiple sclerosis to demonstrate the VDJtools post-analysis software. The multiple sclerosis patients were children and adolescents ranging in age from roughly 6 to 15 years. For this chain, trimming is 8 bases at the V end and 1 base at the J end, and the number of junction bases without a gene match is 5. There are 14 amino acids in the CDR3, from cysteine to phenylalanine inclusive. Of all the DNA, just the CDR3 is kept, 42 bases in frame from base 1. The germline V gene sets CDR1 to MNHEY and CDR2 to SVGEGT. Turning to this clonotype: What antigen it recognizes has not been identified. No clone much larger than this one lies a single base away; base qualities are absent.

Libraries came from PCR. Sequencing used an Illumina HiSeq 2500. To reduce PCR and sequencing biases, unique molecular identifiers were incorporated into the TCR beta cDNA libraries. Some 500,000 cDNA molecules were obtained per 1 to 10 million input T cells, so each molecule approximated one T cell. The patient libraries were prepared and sequenced with the same protocol used for the earlier healthy control dataset. Within a given batch, samples were prepared together, multiplexed and sequenced on the same HiSeq lane. The published analysis was carried out like this. Raw barcoded reads were processed with MIGEC, discarding single-read molecular identifier groups before consensus assembly and CDR3 extraction. VDJtools was used for post-analysis of the clonotype tables, and diversity was normalized by down-sampling every dataset to the size of the smallest sample. In repertoire overlap clustering, CDR3 amino acid sequences, but not nucleotide sequences, were matched to correct batch-related cross-sample contamination. TCRdb applied fastp at Q25 and MiXCR to the public reads, then kept only in-frame beta chains. CDR3 protein sequences are deduplicated, and each keeps its most common genes and DNA. The V and J calls reflect TCRdb's pipeline rather than the authors' work. Across this sample there are about 150,000 distinct CDR3 sequences, with around 28% seen only once. Of the sample, roughly 1.6% is held by the ten largest clones.

The origin of this receptor is a girl between 5 and 17 years old with multiple sclerosis. The specimen sequenced was blood. The sequence joins TRBV6-2 or TRBV6-3 to TRBJ1-1, with TRBD1 matching 9 junction bases. The base sequence is TGTGCCAGCGTCGACAGGGGGGGGAACACTGAAGCTTTCTTT. It specifies CASVDRGGNTEAFF.